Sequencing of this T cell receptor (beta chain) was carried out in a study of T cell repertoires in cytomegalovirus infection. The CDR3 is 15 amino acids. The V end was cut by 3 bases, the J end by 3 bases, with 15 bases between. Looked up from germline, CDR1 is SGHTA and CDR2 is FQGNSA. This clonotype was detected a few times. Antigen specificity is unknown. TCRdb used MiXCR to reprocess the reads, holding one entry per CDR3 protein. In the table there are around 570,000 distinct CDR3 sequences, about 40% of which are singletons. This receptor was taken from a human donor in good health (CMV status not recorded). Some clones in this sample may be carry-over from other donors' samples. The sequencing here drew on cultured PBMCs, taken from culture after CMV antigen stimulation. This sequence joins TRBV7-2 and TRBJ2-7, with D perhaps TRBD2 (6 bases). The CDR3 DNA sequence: TGTGCCAGCAGCTTTAGTGGTCGACTAGGCTACGAGCAGTACTTC. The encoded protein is CASSFSGRLGYEQYF.